This T cell receptor beta chain stems from a study of neurological immune-mediated disorders. Study results and limitations: The multiple sclerosis repertoire cluster was not associated with any clinical or MRI feature. Among 34 multiple sclerosis patients, 18 had repertoires that phylogenetic grouping placed in one related-CDR3 cluster, a possible signature. None of the CDR3 amino acid sequences found in expanded clones was shared across subjects. This suggests that the TCR-beta repertoires were private in all groups.

V lost 2 bases and J lost 7, with 11 bases in between. This CDR3 region has 13 residues. In germline, CDR1 is MNHEY, CDR2 SVGEGT. TCRdb re-derived calls from the 5' RACE reads in MiXCR, one entry per CDR3 protein. The profile covers about 26,000 distinct CDR3 sequences, with more than 2.5% appearing a single time and 6% to 7.5% taken by the ten largest. With respect to this clonotype: Its matching antigen is unknown.

Sequenced material: PBMCs. The J gene is TRBJ1-2, the V gene TRBV6-2 or TRBV6-3; no reliable D call. This receptor was obtained from a woman aged 25-40 years with multiple sclerosis. For the CDR3, the DNA is TGTGCCAGCAGTTACCTGGGATCAGGTGGCTACACCTTC. Encoded protein: CASSYLGSGGYTF.